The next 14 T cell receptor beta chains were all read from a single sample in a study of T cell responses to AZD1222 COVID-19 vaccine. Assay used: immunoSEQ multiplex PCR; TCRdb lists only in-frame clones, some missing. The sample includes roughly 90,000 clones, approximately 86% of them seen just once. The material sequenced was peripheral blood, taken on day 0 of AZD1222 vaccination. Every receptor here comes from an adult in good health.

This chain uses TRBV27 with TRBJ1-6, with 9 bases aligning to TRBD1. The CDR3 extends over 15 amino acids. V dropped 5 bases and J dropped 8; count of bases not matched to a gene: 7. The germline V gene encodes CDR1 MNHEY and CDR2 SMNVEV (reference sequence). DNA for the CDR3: TGTGCCAGCAGTGAACCGGGACAGGGACATTCACCCCTCCACTTT. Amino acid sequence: CASSEPGQGHSPLHF.

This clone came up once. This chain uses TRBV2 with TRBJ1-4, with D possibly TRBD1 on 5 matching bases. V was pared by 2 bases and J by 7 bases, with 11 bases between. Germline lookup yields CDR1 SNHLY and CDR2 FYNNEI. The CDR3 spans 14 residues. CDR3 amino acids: CASSELGAVEKLFF. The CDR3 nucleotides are TGTGCCAGCAGTGAACTAGGGGCAGTTGAAAAACTGTTTTTT. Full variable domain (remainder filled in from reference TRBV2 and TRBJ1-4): EPEVTQTPSHQVTQMGQEVILRCVPISNHLYFYWYRQILGQKVEFLVSFYNNEISEKSEIFDDQFSVERPDGSNFTLKIRSTKLEDSAMYFCASSELGAVEKLFFGSGTQLSVL.

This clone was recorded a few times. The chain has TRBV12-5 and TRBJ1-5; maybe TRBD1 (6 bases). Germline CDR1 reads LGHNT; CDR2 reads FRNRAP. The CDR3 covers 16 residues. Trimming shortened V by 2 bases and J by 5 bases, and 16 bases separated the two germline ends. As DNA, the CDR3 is TGTGCTAGTGGTTTGCTACAGGGCAGGGATGATCAGCCCCAGCATTTT. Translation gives CASGLLQGRDDQPQHF.

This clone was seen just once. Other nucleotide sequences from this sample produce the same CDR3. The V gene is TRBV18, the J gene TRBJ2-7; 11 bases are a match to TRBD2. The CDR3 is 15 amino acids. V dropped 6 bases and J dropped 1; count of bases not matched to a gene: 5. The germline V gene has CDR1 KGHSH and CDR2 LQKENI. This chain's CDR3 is CASSPGTSGSYEQYF. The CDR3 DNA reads TGTGCCAGCTCCCCCGGGACTAGCGGATCCTACGAGCAGTACTTC.

CDR3 sequence (DNA): TGTGCCAGCTCACCACTATCGGCGCCTGGGGCCAACGTCCTGACTTTC. Amino acid sequence: CASSPLSAPGANVLTF. The chain recombines TRBV18 with TRBJ2-6; D call uncertain. The CDR3 covers 16 residues. The V end lost 1 base, the J end lost 2 bases, and 9 bases lay between the germline ends. Germline V gene data show CDR1 as KGHSH and CDR2 as LQKENI.

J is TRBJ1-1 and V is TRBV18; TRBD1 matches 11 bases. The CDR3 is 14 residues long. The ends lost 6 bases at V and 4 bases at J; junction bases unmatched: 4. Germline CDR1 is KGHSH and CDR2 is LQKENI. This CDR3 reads CASSLGTGGTEAFF. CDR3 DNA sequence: TGTGCCAGCTCGCTAGGGACAGGGGGCACTGAAGCTTTCTTT.

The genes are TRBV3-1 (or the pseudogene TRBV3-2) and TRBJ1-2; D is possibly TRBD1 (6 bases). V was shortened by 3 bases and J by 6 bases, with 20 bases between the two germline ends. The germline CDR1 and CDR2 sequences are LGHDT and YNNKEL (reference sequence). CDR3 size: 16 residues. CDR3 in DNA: TGTGCCAGCAGCCATTCCGGGGGGCGAAAGTATGATGGCTACACCTTC. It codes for CASSHSGGRKYDGYTF.

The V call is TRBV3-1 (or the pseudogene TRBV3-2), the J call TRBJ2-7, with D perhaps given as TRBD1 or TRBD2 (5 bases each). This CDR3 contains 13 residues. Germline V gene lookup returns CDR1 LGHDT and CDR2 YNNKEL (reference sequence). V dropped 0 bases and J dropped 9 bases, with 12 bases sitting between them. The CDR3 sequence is CASSQDRGTAQYF. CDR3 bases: TGTGCCAGCAGCCAAGATCGTGGGACCGCGCAGTACTTC.

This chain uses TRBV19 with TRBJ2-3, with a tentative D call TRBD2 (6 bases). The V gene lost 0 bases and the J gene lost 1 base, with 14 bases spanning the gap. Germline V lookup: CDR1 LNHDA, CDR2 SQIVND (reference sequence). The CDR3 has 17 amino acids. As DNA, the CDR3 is TGTGCCAGTAGTATAGATACGGCAGGGACTCGCACAGATACGCAGTATTTT. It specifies CASSIDTAGTRTDTQYF.

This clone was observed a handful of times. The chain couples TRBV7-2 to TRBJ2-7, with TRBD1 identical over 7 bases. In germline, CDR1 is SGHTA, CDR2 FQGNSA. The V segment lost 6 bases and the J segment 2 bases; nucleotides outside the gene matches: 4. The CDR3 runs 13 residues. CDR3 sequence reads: CASSSTGPYEQYF. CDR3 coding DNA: TGTGCCAGCAGTTCGACAGGGCCCTACGAGCAGTACTTC.

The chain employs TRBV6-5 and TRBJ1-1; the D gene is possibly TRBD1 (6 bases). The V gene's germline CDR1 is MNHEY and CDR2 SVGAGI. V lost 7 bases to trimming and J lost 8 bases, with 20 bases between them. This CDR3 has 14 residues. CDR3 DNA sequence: TGTGCCAGCACCAATACAGGGTTGAAGGGAGAAGCTTTCTTT. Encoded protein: CASTNTGLKGEAFF.

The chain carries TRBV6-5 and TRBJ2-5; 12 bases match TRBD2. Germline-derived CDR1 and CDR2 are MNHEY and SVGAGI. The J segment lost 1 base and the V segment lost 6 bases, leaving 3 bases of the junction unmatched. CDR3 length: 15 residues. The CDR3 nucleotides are TGTGCCAGCAGATCTAGCGGGGGGGCCCAAGAGACCCAGTACTTC. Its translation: CASRSSGGAQETQYF.

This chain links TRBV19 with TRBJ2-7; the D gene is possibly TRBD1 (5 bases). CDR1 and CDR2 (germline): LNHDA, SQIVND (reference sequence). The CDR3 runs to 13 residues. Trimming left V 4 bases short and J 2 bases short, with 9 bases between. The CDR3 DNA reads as TGTGCCAGTAGTAGCTCAGGGACCTACGAGCAGTACTTC. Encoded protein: CASSSSGTYEQYF.

The CDR3 nucleotides are TGTGCCAGCAGCCAAGACACGCTCGGGACCGCCGAAGCTTTCTTT. It specifies CASSQDTLGTAEAFF. The chain employs TRBV4-2 and TRBJ1-1, with a weak D call TRBD1 (5 bases). V dropped 0 bases and J dropped 8 bases, with 16 bases sitting between them. Germline V gene data show CDR1 as LGHNA and CDR2 as YNFKEQ. The CDR3 has 15 amino acids.